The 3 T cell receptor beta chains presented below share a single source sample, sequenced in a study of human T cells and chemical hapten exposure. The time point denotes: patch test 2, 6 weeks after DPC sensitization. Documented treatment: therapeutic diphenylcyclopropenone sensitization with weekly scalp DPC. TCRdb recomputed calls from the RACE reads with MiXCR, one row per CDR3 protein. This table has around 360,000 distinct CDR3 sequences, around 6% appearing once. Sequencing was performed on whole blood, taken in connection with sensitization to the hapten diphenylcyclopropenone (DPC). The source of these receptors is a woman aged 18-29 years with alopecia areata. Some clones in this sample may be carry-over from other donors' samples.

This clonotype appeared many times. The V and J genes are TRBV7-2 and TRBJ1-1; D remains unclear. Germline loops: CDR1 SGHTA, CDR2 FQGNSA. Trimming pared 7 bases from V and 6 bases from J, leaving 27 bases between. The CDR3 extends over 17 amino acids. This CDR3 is CASKSRDPVLAGAEAFF. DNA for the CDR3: TGTGCCAGCAAGAGCCGGGATCCAGTTTTAGCCGGGGCTGAAGCTTTCTTT.

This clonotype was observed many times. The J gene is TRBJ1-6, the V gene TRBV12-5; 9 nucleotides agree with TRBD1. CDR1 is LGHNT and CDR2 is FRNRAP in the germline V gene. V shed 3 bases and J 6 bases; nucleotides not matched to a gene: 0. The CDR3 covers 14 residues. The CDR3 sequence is CASGLQGANSPLHF. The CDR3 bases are TGTGCTAGTGGTTTACAGGGGGCTAATTCACCCCTCCACTTT.

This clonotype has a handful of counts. CDR3 DNA: TGTGCCAGCAGCTTCCTCGACAGTGAAGCTTTCTTT. This sequence encodes CASSFLDSEAFF. This chain uses TRBV11-2 with TRBJ1-1; D may be TRBD1 (5 bases). Germline assignment: CDR1 SGHAT and CDR2 FQNNGV. The V and J ends lost 3 bases and 7 bases respectively, with 9 bases between them. The CDR3 has 12 amino acids.